This T cell receptor beta chain was observed in a study of CD8 T cell repertoires and HIV-1 epitope variants. Study in general: Separate wells received one of Twenty-five Gag or Nef variant peptides. Tested: three Gag epitope families, Nef HW9 and YT9. Equal numbers of autologous T cell-negative cells presented antigen to enriched T cells.

Only one count was recorded for this clone. The sample carries other DNA sequences with the same CDR3. Generated by immunoSEQ multiplex PCR, the TCRdb table keeps only in-frame clones and is missing some. Among more than 85,000 clones, roughly four fifths were seen once, and the ten largest hold roughly 25%. The material sequenced was uncultured baseline CD8+ T cells from peripheral blood mononuclear cells (PBMCs). This TCR came from a male donor with HIV.

CDR3 coding DNA: TGTGCCAGCAGCTTGACAGGGGCCGGAAACACCATATATTTT. Translation gives CASSLTGAGNTIYF. V and J are TRBV7-2 and TRBJ1-3, with 8 bases lining up with TRBD1. The junction had 2 bases not matched to a gene; V was cut back by 3 bases and J by 4 bases. The CDR3 spans 14 residues. Germline CDR1 and CDR2: SGHTA and FQGNSA.